The 9 T cell receptor beta chains given below trace back to one sample, sequenced in a study of blood T cell dynamics during melanoma immunotherapy. Clones were sequenced by immunoSEQ multiplex PCR, and TCRdb holds only the in-frame ones, with some missing. The profile covers some 15,000 clones, with roughly 90% appearing a single time and around 1.9% taken by the ten largest. Time point described: pre-treatment baseline. The starting material was blood, obtained from a patient treated with checkpoint blockade. These receptors all stem from a human donor with melanoma.

This sequence joins TRBV7-3 and TRBJ1-1; D gene uncertain. The CDR3 covers 13 residues. CDR1 SGHTA and CDR2 FQGTGA come from the germline V gene. Trimming shortened V by 5 bases and J by 1 base, and 8 bases separated the two germline ends. This CDR3 is CASSHGENTEAFF. DNA for the CDR3: TGTGCCAGCAGCCACGGAGAGAACACTGAAGCTTTCTTT.

V is TRBV15 and J is TRBJ1-5; TRBD1 is a possible D gene (5 bases). Germline assignment: CDR1 LNHNV and CDR2 YYDKDF (reference sequence). The germline V and J ends were trimmed by 0 bases and 5 bases, with 14 bases remaining between them. The CDR3 spans 16 residues. The CDR3 protein is CATSRDWAGRDQPQHF. CDR3 coding DNA: TGTGCCACCAGCAGAGATTGGGCAGGGAGGGATCAGCCCCAGCATTTT.

This chain connects TRBV10-3 to TRBJ1-2, with 9 bases that match TRBD1. This CDR3 is 14 amino acids long. Germline V gene lookup returns CDR1 ENHRY and CDR2 SYGVKD. Losses at the gene ends were 4 bases for V and 1 base for J; bases not matched to a gene: 1. CDR3 nucleotides: TGTGCCATCAGTGGGGGACAGGGTAACTATGGCTACACCTTC. The encoded protein is CAISGGQGNYGYTF.

The chain combines TRBV4-3 with TRBJ2-4; TRBD1 or TRBD2 may be the D gene (7 bases each). V was pared by 0 bases and J by 4 bases, with 19 bases between. The CDR3 covers 18 residues. In germline, CDR1 is LGHNA, CDR2 YSLEER. For the CDR3, the DNA is TGCGCCAGCAGCCAAGATCGGCGGCAGGGGGGGAAAAAAAACATTCAGTACTTC. It is translated as CASSQDRRQGGKKNIQYF.

The chain recombines TRBV6-6 with TRBJ2-1, with 8 bases lining up with TRBD1. Germline V gene lookup returns CDR1 MNHNY and CDR2 SVGAGI (reference sequence). J lost 9 bases, V lost 2 bases, and 9 bases had no gene match. The length of the CDR3 is 15 residues. In DNA, the CDR3 is TGTGCCAGCAGTTACGAGGGCAGGGGGCGAGGTGAGCAGTTCTTC. It specifies CASSYEGRGRGEQFF.

This clone was seen just once. This chain connects TRBV9 to TRBJ2-5; a possible D gene is TRBD2 (6 bases). Germline values: CDR1 SGDLS, CDR2 YYNGEE. CDR3 length: 15 amino acids. Trimming removed 3 bases from V and 0 bases from J, with 12 bases in between. This chain's CDR3 is CASSALSGYQETQYF. The CDR3 DNA reads TGTGCCAGCAGCGCCCTAAGCGGGTACCAAGAGACCCAGTACTTC.

This chain links TRBV7-9 with TRBJ2-7, with D perhaps assigned TRBD1 or TRBD2 (6 bases each). This CDR3 spans 15 amino acids. The germline V gene has CDR1 SEHNR and CDR2 FQNEAQ (reference sequence). Trimming took off 1 base at V and 3 bases at J, with 13 bases between the two ends. As DNA, the CDR3 is TGTGCCAGCAGCTTAGTACAAGGGGGGCTCTACGAGCAGTACTTC. This translates into CASSLVQGGLYEQYF.

The rearrangement links TRBV6-5 to TRBJ2-7, with D unresolved. V lost 0 bases to trimming and J lost 3 bases, with 12 bases between them. The CDR3 sequence is 15 residues long. Germline CDR1 reads MNHEY; CDR2 reads SVGAGI. In DNA, the CDR3 is TGTGCCAGCAGTTACTCGAAGGACCTATTCTACGAGCAGTACTTC. This encodes CASSYSKDLFYEQYF.

J is TRBJ2-5 and V is TRBV11-2; 13 bases are shared with TRBD2. V lost 1 base and J lost 4; bases outside the gene matches: 12. The germline CDR1 and CDR2 sequences are SGHAT and FQNNGV. The CDR3 is made up of 19 amino acids. The CDR3 DNA reads as TGTGCCAGCAGCTTAGGGACTAGCGGGAGTAAGAAGGGCCTAGAGACCCAGTACTTC. Amino acids: CASSLGTSGSKKGLETQYF.